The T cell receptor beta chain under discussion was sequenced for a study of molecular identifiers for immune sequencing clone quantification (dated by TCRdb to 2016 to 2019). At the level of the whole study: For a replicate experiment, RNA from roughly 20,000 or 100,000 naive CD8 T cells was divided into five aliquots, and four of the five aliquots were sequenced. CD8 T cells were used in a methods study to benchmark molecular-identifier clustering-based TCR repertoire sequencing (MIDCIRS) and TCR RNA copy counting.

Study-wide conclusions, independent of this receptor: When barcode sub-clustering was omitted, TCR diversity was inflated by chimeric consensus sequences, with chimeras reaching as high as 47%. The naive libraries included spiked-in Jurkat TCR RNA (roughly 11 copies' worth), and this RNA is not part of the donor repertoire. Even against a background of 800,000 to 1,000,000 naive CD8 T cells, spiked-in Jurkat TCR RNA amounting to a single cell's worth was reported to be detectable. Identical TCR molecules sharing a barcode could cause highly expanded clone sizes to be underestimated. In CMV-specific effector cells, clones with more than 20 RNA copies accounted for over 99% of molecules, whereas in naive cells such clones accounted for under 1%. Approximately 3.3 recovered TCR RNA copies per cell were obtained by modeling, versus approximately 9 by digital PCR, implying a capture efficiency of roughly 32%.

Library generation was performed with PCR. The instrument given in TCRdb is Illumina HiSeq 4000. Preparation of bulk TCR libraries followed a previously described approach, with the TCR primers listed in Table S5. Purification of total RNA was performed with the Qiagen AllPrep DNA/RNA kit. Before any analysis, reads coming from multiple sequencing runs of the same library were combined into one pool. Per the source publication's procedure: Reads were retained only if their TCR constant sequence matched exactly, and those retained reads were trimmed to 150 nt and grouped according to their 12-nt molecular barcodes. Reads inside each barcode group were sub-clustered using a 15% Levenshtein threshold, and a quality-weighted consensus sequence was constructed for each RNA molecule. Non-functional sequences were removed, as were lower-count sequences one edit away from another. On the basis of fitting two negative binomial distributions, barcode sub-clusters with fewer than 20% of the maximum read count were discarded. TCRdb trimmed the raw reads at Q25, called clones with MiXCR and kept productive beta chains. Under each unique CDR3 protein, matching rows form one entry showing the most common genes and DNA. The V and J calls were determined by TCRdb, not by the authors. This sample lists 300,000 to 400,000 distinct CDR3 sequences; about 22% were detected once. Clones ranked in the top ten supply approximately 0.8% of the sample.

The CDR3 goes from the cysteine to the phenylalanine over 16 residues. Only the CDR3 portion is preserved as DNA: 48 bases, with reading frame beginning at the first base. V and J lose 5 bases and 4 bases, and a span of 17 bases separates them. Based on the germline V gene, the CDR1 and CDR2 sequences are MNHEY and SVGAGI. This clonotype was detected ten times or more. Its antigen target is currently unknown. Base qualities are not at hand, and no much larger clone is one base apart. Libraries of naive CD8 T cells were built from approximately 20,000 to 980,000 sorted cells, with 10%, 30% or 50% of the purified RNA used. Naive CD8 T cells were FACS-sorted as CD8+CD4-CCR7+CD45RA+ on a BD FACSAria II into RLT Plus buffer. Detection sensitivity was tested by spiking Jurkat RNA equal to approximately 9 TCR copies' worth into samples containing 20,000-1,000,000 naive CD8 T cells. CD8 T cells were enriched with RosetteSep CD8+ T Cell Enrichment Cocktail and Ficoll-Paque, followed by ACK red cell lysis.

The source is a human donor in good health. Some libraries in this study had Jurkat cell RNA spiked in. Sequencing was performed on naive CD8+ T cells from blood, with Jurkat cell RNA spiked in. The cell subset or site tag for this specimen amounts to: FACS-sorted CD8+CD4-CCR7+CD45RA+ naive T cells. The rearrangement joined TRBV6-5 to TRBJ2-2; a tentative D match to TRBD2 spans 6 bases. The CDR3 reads CASSPQGGESTGELFF. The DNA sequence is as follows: TGTGCCAGCAGTCCACAAGGAGGGGAGAGCACCGGGGAGCTGTTTTTT.